Listed below are T cell receptor beta chains from one sample, sequenced in a study of OX40 agonist ivuxolimab in advanced cancers. The table came from immunoSEQ multiplex PCR; TCRdb's copy has only in-frame clones and leaves some out. The top ten clones hold around 0.48% of a sample with fewer than 95,000 clones, about four fifths of them seen once. The material was CD4+ or CD8+ T cells sorted from blood, obtained in a trial of the OX40 agonist ivuxolimab. The receptors stem from an adult with an advanced solid tumor such as melanoma, head and neck, liver or kidney cancer. The CDR3 runs from the conserved cysteine through the conserved F or W. The D gene is left open where the match is weak. Where a row states a size, it is once, few, many or the class of an expanded clone; other rows omit it.

v_call: TRBV9
d_call: .
clone_size: .
j_call: TRBJ2-2
cdr3_nt: TGTGCCAGCAGCCCCCCGCGGACCGGGGAGCTGTTTTTT
cdr3_aa: CASSPPRTGELFF

v_call: TRBV7-2
d_call: TRBD1
clone_size: few
j_call: TRBJ1-1
cdr3_nt: TGTGCCAGCAGCTCTCGACAGGGCTTAGATTCGGCTGAAGCTTTCTTT
cdr3_aa: CASSSRQGLDSAEAFF

v_call: TRBV19
d_call: TRBD1
clone_size: .
j_call: TRBJ2-3
cdr3_nt: TGTGCCAGTAGTAAACCATCGACAGGGGGAGGAGATACGCAGTATTTT
cdr3_aa: CASSKPSTGGGDTQYF

v_call: TRBV6-5
d_call: TRBD1
clone_size: .
j_call: TRBJ2-7
cdr3_nt: TGTGCCACCCGACAGGGTGCCTACGAGCAGTACTTC
cdr3_aa: CATRQGAYEQYF

v_call: TRBV2
d_call: .
clone_size: .
j_call: TRBJ1-3
cdr3_nt: TGTGCCAGCAGTGATGTGACTCCTCGCTCTGGAAACACCATATATTTT
cdr3_aa: CASSDVTPRSGNTIYF

v_call: TRBV18
d_call: .
clone_size: .
j_call: TRBJ2-3
cdr3_nt: TGTGCCAGCTCACTAATAGCGGCAGATACGCAGTATTTT
cdr3_aa: CASSLIAADTQYF

v_call: TRBV7-8
d_call: .
clone_size: .
j_call: TRBJ2-2
cdr3_nt: TGTGCCAGCAGCTTCACAGGAGGTGACACCGGGGAGCTGTTTTTT
cdr3_aa: CASSFTGGDTGELFF

v_call: TRBV5-6
d_call: TRBD1
clone_size: .
j_call: TRBJ2-2
cdr3_nt: TGTGCCAGCAGCTTAAGACAGGGAAGGACCGGGGAGCTGTTTTTT
cdr3_aa: CASSLRQGRTGELFF

v_call: TRBV27
d_call: TRBD2
clone_size: .
j_call: TRBJ2-7
cdr3_nt: TGTGCCAGCAGTTCCCTTCTCGGACTAGCGGGGGAGTACGAGCAGTACTTC
cdr3_aa: CASSSLLGLAGEYEQYF

v_call: TRBV7-6
d_call: .
clone_size: .
j_call: TRBJ2-1
cdr3_nt: TGTGCCAGCAGCTTAGGGGGGTCTGACAATGAGCAGTTCTTC
cdr3_aa: CASSLGGSDNEQFF

v_call: TRBV7-8
d_call: .
clone_size: .
j_call: TRBJ1-4
cdr3_nt: TGTGCCAGCAGCCGGGCGGGGGGCGCCTGGGAAAAACTGTTTTTT
cdr3_aa: CASSRAGGAWEKLFF

v_call: TRBV15
d_call: .
clone_size: .
j_call: TRBJ2-5
cdr3_nt: TGTGCCACCAGCAGAAGCACGGGGGCCCAAGAGACCCAGTACTTC
cdr3_aa: CATSRSTGAQETQYF

v_call: TRBV7-6
d_call: .
clone_size: .
j_call: TRBJ2-3
cdr3_nt: TGTGCCAGCAGCCCCTTGGGCACAGATACGCAGTATTTT
cdr3_aa: CASSPLGTDTQYF

v_call: TRBV5-1
d_call: TRBD1
clone_size: .
j_call: TRBJ2-3
cdr3_nt: TGCGCCAGCAGCTTGGGAGGACAGGGGGCCACAGATACGCAGTATTTT
cdr3_aa: CASSLGGQGATDTQYF

v_call: TRBV20-1
d_call: .
clone_size: .
j_call: TRBJ1-1
cdr3_nt: TGCAGTGCTAGTTTCTTTTCAGCTTTCTTT
cdr3_aa: CSASFFSAFF

v_call: TRBV6-5
d_call: .
clone_size: .
j_call: TRBJ1-2
cdr3_nt: TGTGCCAGCAAGACGGCCCGCAAACTTAACTATGGCTACACCTTC
cdr3_aa: CASKTARKLNYGYTF

v_call: TRBV27
d_call: .
clone_size: .
j_call: TRBJ1-5
cdr3_nt: TGTGCCAGCAGACCAGGACAGATTAGCAATCAGCCCCAGCATTTT
cdr3_aa: CASRPGQISNQPQHF

v_call: TRBV10-2
d_call: .
clone_size: .
j_call: TRBJ1-1
cdr3_nt: TGCGCCAGCAGTCCCGAGAAGAACACTGAAGCTTTCTTT
cdr3_aa: CASSPEKNTEAFF

v_call: TRBV6-5
d_call: .
clone_size: .
j_call: TRBJ1-5
cdr3_nt: TGTGCCAGCAGTTATCGAGGGCGGTCGACTGAGCCCCAGCATTTT
cdr3_aa: CASSYRGRSTEPQHF

v_call: TRBV6-6
d_call: .
clone_size: .
j_call: TRBJ2-1
cdr3_nt: TGTGCCAGCAGTTACAAAGGGATCTCCTACAATGAGCAGTTCTTC
cdr3_aa: CASSYKGISYNEQFF

v_call: TRBV9
d_call: .
clone_size: .
j_call: TRBJ1-2
cdr3_nt: TGTGCCAGCAGCGTAGGGGGTCCCCGGGGCTATGGCTACACCTTC
cdr3_aa: CASSVGGPRGYGYTF

v_call: TRBV5-4
d_call: TRBD1
clone_size: .
j_call: TRBJ1-6
cdr3_nt: TGTGCCAGCAGCTGGGCAGGGGGTAATTCACCCCTCCACTTT
cdr3_aa: CASSWAGGNSPLHF

v_call: TRBV7-9
d_call: .
clone_size: .
j_call: TRBJ1-4
cdr3_nt: TGTGCCAGCAGTTCCCGGGATTTCGGAGGGAGAAATGAAAAACTGTTTTTT
cdr3_aa: CASSSRDFGGRNEKLFF

v_call: TRBV18
d_call: .
clone_size: .
j_call: TRBJ1-3
cdr3_nt: TGTGCCAGCTCACCGCCGGGGGCAACCGGAAACACCATATATTTT
cdr3_aa: CASSPPGATGNTIYF

v_call: TRBV28
d_call: TRBD2
clone_size: .
j_call: TRBJ2-5
cdr3_nt: TGTGCCAGCAGGCCCCCGACAAGGGAGGGCCAAGAGACCCAGTACTTC
cdr3_aa: CASRPPTREGQETQYF

v_call: TRBV19
d_call: .
clone_size: few
j_call: TRBJ1-6
cdr3_nt: TGTGCCAGTAGTACCACCGACAGTAGGAACTCACCCCTCCACTTT
cdr3_aa: CASSTTDSRNSPLHF

v_call: TRBV28
d_call: TRBD1
clone_size: .
j_call: TRBJ1-2
cdr3_nt: TGTGCCAGCAGTCCCGGGACAGCCTCCAACCTCTATGGCTACACCTTC
cdr3_aa: CASSPGTASNLYGYTF

v_call: TRBV7-8
d_call: TRBD1
clone_size: .
j_call: TRBJ2-7
cdr3_nt: TGTGCCAGCAGCTTAGGCGGGACAGGTATCTACGAGCAGTACTTC
cdr3_aa: CASSLGGTGIYEQYF

v_call: TRBV5-1
d_call: .
clone_size: .
j_call: TRBJ1-1
cdr3_nt: TGCGCCAGCAGCCTGACAGTATTGAACACTGAAGCTTTCTTT
cdr3_aa: CASSLTVLNTEAFF

v_call: TRBV28
d_call: .
clone_size: once
j_call: TRBJ2-7
cdr3_nt: TGTGCCAGCAGTCCCGGGACAGGGTGGACTAGCGGATTCTACGAGCAGTACTTC
cdr3_aa: CASSPGTGWTSGFYEQYF

v_call: TRBV10-2
d_call: TRBD1
clone_size: .
j_call: TRBJ2-1
cdr3_nt: TGCGCCAGCAGTGAAGGGGGCCGTGGATCCTACAATGAGCAGTTCTTC
cdr3_aa: CASSEGGRGSYNEQFF

v_call: TRBV7-2
d_call: .
clone_size: once
j_call: TRBJ1-4
cdr3_nt: TGTGCCAGCAGCTTAGCGGGGGGGACTAATGAAAAACTGTTTTTT
cdr3_aa: CASSLAGGTNEKLFF

v_call: TRBV19
d_call: .
clone_size: .
j_call: TRBJ1-2
cdr3_nt: TGTGCCAGTAGGAGCGTGGACGGATTTTACTATGGCTACACCTTC
cdr3_aa: CASRSVDGFYYGYTF

v_call: TRBV5-1
d_call: .
clone_size: once
j_call: TRBJ1-2
cdr3_nt: TGCGCCAGCAGCTTGGTTTCTCCGAGAGAGGCTGGCTACACCTTC
cdr3_aa: CASSLVSPREAGYTF

v_call: TRBV5-1
d_call: TRBD2
clone_size: .
j_call: TRBJ2-5
cdr3_nt: TGCGCCAGCAGCTTTCGTAGCGGGAGAGGCAGAGAGACCCAGTACTTC
cdr3_aa: CASSFRSGRGRETQYF

v_call: TRBV7-9
d_call: .
clone_size: once
j_call: TRBJ1-6
cdr3_nt: TGTGCCAGCACCATTATCGGGTTGGAAAATTCACCCCTCCACTTT
cdr3_aa: CASTIIGLENSPLHF

v_call: TRBV5-4
d_call: .
clone_size: .
j_call: TRBJ1-2
cdr3_nt: TGTGCCAGCAGCACCCCCGTAGGTCCCAATGGCTACACCTTC
cdr3_aa: CASSTPVGPNGYTF

v_call: TRBV6-1
d_call: .
clone_size: .
j_call: TRBJ2-1
cdr3_nt: TGTGCCAGCTCATTCCACAGGGAGGGTGAGCAGTTCTTC
cdr3_aa: CASSFHREGEQFF

v_call: TRBV7-9
d_call: .
clone_size: .
j_call: TRBJ1-2
cdr3_nt: TGTGCCAGCAGCTGGGGAGGTGAAGGAAACTATGGCTACACCTTC
cdr3_aa: CASSWGGEGNYGYTF

v_call: TRBV19
d_call: TRBD1
clone_size: .
j_call: TRBJ2-1
cdr3_nt: TGTGCCAGTAGTATAAGACCGGGACAGGGAACCTACAATGAGCAGTTCTTC
cdr3_aa: CASSIRPGQGTYNEQFF

v_call: TRBV9
d_call: .
clone_size: once
j_call: TRBJ1-1
cdr3_nt: TGTGCCAGCGGACCAAACCGGCACGAGGGGGGCACTGAAGCTTTCTTT
cdr3_aa: CASGPNRHEGGTEAFF

v_call: TRBV5-1
d_call: TRBD1
clone_size: .
j_call: TRBJ1-4
cdr3_nt: TGCGCCAGCAGTCACGGACAGGGCGGGGGTGAAAAACTGTTTTTT
cdr3_aa: CASSHGQGGGEKLFF

v_call: TRBV9
d_call: .
clone_size: .
j_call: TRBJ2-4
cdr3_nt: TGTGCCAGCAGTTTGAACCGGGAAGCAATTCAGTACTTC
cdr3_aa: CASSLNREAIQYF

v_call: TRBV5-1
d_call: TRBD2
clone_size: .
j_call: TRBJ2-5
cdr3_nt: TGCGCCAGCAGCTTGTCAGCGGGGGATGAGACCCAGTACTTC
cdr3_aa: CASSLSAGDETQYF

v_call: TRBV4-1
d_call: TRBD2
clone_size: once
j_call: TRBJ2-3
cdr3_nt: TGCGCCAGCAGCCAAGTAGCGGGGGACCTCACAGATACGCAGTATTTT
cdr3_aa: CASSQVAGDLTDTQYF

v_call: TRBV28
d_call: .
clone_size: .
j_call: TRBJ2-2
cdr3_nt: TGTGCCAGCAGTCTGCCGGGGCTGCGGACCGGGGAGCTGTTTTTT
cdr3_aa: CASSLPGLRTGELFF

v_call: TRBV5-4
d_call: .
clone_size: once
j_call: TRBJ1-1
cdr3_nt: TGTGCCAGCAGCGCCCGGGGTGGCATAGCTTTCTTT
cdr3_aa: CASSARGGIAFF

v_call: TRBV7-6
d_call: TRBD2
clone_size: .
j_call: TRBJ2-4
cdr3_nt: TGTGCCAGCAGCCCGCTAGCGGGAGGGCCGGGCAAAAACATTCAGTACTTC
cdr3_aa: CASSPLAGGPGKNIQYF

v_call: TRBV7-3
d_call: .
clone_size: .
j_call: TRBJ1-2
cdr3_nt: TGTGCCAGCAGCCCCCAACCTAACTATGGCTACACCTTC
cdr3_aa: CASSPQPNYGYTF

v_call: TRBV28
d_call: TRBD1
clone_size: .
j_call: TRBJ1-2
cdr3_nt: TGTGCCAGCAGCCAAACAGGGACAGGCTTCTATGGCTACACCTTC
cdr3_aa: CASSQTGTGFYGYTF

v_call: TRBV5-1
d_call: .
clone_size: .
j_call: TRBJ2-3
cdr3_nt: TGCGCCAGCAGCCCGACTTGGAGGGATACGCAGTATTTT
cdr3_aa: CASSPTWRDTQYF

v_call: TRBV10-3
d_call: TRBD2
clone_size: .
j_call: TRBJ2-5
cdr3_nt: TGTGCCATCAGTGAACCTAGCGGGAGAAGGGAGACCCAGTACTTC
cdr3_aa: CAISEPSGRRETQYF

v_call: TRBV7-3
d_call: TRBD1
clone_size: few
j_call: TRBJ2-6
cdr3_nt: TGTGCCAGCAGCTTAAAGGGGACAGGGTTGGCTGGGGCCAACGTCCTGACTTTC
cdr3_aa: CASSLKGTGLAGANVLTF

v_call: TRBV4-3
d_call: .
clone_size: once
j_call: TRBJ1-5
cdr3_nt: TGCGCCAGCAGCCAAGATTTGGTAATGGGACAGCCCCAGCATTTT
cdr3_aa: CASSQDLVMGQPQHF

v_call: TRBV5-4
d_call: .
clone_size: once
j_call: TRBJ1-2
cdr3_nt: TGTGCCAGCAGCTCCGCCACAGGGTTCCTAGACTATGGCTACACCTTC
cdr3_aa: CASSSATGFLDYGYTF

v_call: TRBV5-1
d_call: TRBD1
clone_size: .
j_call: TRBJ2-3
cdr3_nt: TGCGCCAGCAGCTTGGATACAGGGGCGAACACAGATACGCAGTATTTT
cdr3_aa: CASSLDTGANTDTQYF